The T cell receptor beta chain under discussion was sequenced for a study of beta chain features in type 1 diabetes. Study in general: Healthy donors and patients showed comparable age, gender and cell yields.

Whole-study findings and limits: VDJ junctions sequenced from type 1 diabetes patients showed fewer insertions and more deletions.

Germline V gene sequence: CDR1 LNHDA, CDR2 SQIVND (reference sequence). This CDR3 has 15 amino acids. Germline trimming cut 7 bases from V and 2 bases from J; bases unmatched to any gene: 4. As regards this clone: Its antigen is not identified.

Averaging approximately 0.11 L, one heparinised blood draw was given by each donor. Naive, central memory, regulatory and stem cell-like memory cells within the CD4+ compartment were sorted using CD45RO/CCR7/CD25/CD127/CD95/CD27. The study reverse transcribed the entire isolated RNA, so it sequenced expressed TCRB transcripts. Only in-frame clones appear in the TCRdb table, and some are missing; sequencing was by immunoSEQ multiplex PCR. The sample includes under 200,000 clones, 9% to 10% of them seen just once. The rearrangement uses TRBV19 and TRBJ2-1; 11 bases agree with TRBD2. The TCR sequence derives from a woman aged 18-35 years in good health. Sequenced sample: central memory CD4+ T cells from blood. CDR3 coding DNA: TGTGCCAGTAAGACTAGCGGGACCGCCTACAATGAGCAGTTCTTC. Its protein is CASKTSGTAYNEQFF.